The 6 T cell receptor beta chains below all came from one sample that was sequenced in a study of blood T cells in healthy people across ages. The authors ran a second PCR of about 7 to 12 cycles using a sample-barcoded 5' primer and a J-beta primer mix. TCRdb processed the 5' RACE reads anew with MiXCR; each CDR3 protein has one entry. The sample includes fewer than 2,000,000 distinct CDR3 sequences, about 39% of them seen just once. Source material: blood. The receptors shown here come from a human donor in good health.

The chain is built from TRBV5-1 and TRBJ2-7, with D possibly called TRBD1 or TRBD2 (6 bases each). Germline lookup yields CDR1 SGHRS and CDR2 YFSETQ. The CDR3 sequence is 15 residues long. The germline V and J ends were trimmed by 0 bases and 4 bases, with 14 bases remaining between them. The DNA of the CDR3 is TGCGCCAGCAGCTTGGAGGGGGGCCCAAGGTACGAGCAGTACTTC. The encoded protein is CASSLEGGPRYEQYF.

As concerns this clonotype: Relative to the germline gene, one junction end is altered; a read error may explain this. V usage is TRBV3-1 and J usage is TRBJ1-4; D not resolved. The germline gives CDR1 LGHDT, CDR2 YNNKEL (reference sequence). CDR3 length: 13 amino acids. This chain's CDR3 is CASSQVRSEKLFF. The CDR3 bases are TGCGCCAGCAGCCAAGTGCGGTCCGAAAAACTGTTTTTT.

The chain has TRBV6-2 or TRBV6-3 and TRBJ1-1; D not resolved. The V end was cut by 2 bases, the J end by 4 bases, with 11 bases between. The germline CDR1 and CDR2 sequences are MNHEY and SVGEGT. The CDR3 covers 14 residues. This chain's CDR3 is CASSYAAGITEAFF. As DNA, the CDR3 is TGTGCCAGCAGTTACGCGGCGGGGATCACTGAAGCTTTCTTT.

CDR3 sequence: CASRASENTGELFF. As DNA, the CDR3 is TGTGCCTCCAGGGCTAGCGAAAACACCGGGGAGCTGTTTTTT. The V call is TRBV6-6, the J call TRBJ2-2, with D perhaps matching TRBD2 (6 bases). The CDR3 runs 14 residues. With 11 bases removed from V and 2 bases from J, the gap between germline ends came to 15 bases. Germline V gene data show CDR1 as MNHNY and CDR2 as SVGAGI (reference sequence).

This clonotype came up a few times. The genes are TRBV10-3 and TRBJ2-5, with 9 bases identical to TRBD1. Judging by the DNA end, TRBJ2-7 fits better; the J call may be wrong. CDR3 length equals 13 residues. The germline V gene has CDR1 ENHRY and CDR2 SYGVKD. CDR3 nucleotides: TGTGCCATCAATTTGGGACAGGGATGCGAGCAGTACTTC. Translated: CAINLGQGCEQYF.

This chain joins TRBV6-2 or TRBV6-3 and TRBJ2-7; D remains ambiguous. The V end was cut by 0 bases, the J end by 3 bases, with 6 bases between. Looked up from germline, CDR1 is MNHEY and CDR2 is SVGEGT. The CDR3 has 13 residues. The CDR3 DNA sequence: TGTGCCAGCAGTTACTCAAACTTCTACGAGCAGTACTTC. It codes for CASSYSNFYEQYF.